The 9 T cell receptor beta chains reported below all come from one sample, sequenced in a study of shared clonotypes between healthy human individuals. Repertoires were generated with immunoSEQ multiplex PCR, while TCRdb's copy carries only in-frame clones and drops some. This table has almost 700,000 clones, around 92% appearing once. CD45RO-negative, CCR7-positively selected cells formed the naive CD8 fraction, excluding terminally differentiated effector memory CD45RA+ cells. Sequencing was done on a sample of naive CD8+ T cells sorted from blood. The receptors were sampled from a man aged 30-40 years in good health.

The chain employs TRBV7-2 and TRBJ2-3; TRBD2 matches 7 bases. CDR3 length: 15 amino acids. Germline V gives CDR1 SGHTA, CDR2 FQGNSA. Trimming took 3 bases from V and 4 from J; bases not matched to a gene: 7. The CDR3 nucleotides read TGTGCCAGCAGCTTTTACGGGAGGAGGGCAGATACGCAGTATTTT. It is translated as CASSFYGRRADTQYF.

This chain connects TRBV11-2 to TRBJ2-7, with D perhaps matching TRBD1 (5 bases). Germline values: CDR1 SGHAT, CDR2 FQNNGV. The CDR3 runs 15 residues. V lost 4 bases to trimming and J lost 1 base, with 14 bases between them. The CDR3 bases are TGTGCCAGCAGCTCTGCAGGGAATATGTCCTACGAGCAGTACTTC. This gives the protein CASSSAGNMSYEQYF.

V and J are TRBV7-8 and TRBJ2-7; a weak D match, TRBD1 (6 bases). The CDR3 is 15 residues long. Trimming shortened V by 5 bases and J by 2 bases, and 16 bases separated the two germline ends. Per germline, CDR1 SGHVS and CDR2 FQNEAQ. The chain's CDR3 is CASSPDSLTPYEQYF. The CDR3 DNA is TGTGCCAGCAGCCCGGACAGCCTGACCCCCTACGAGCAGTACTTC.

The chain uses TRBV28 and TRBJ2-1; 13 nucleotides agree with TRBD2. The CDR3 has 18 amino acids. In germline, CDR1 is MDHEN, CDR2 SYDVKM. V dropped 3 bases and J dropped 2; count of bases not matched to a gene: 7. For the CDR3, the DNA is TGTGCCAGCAGTTTTGGGACTAGCGGGATGGTCGCCTACAATGAGCAGTTCTTC. Its protein is CASSFGTSGMVAYNEQFF.

This clone is a singleton in its sample. V gene TRBV7-6 combines with J gene TRBJ2-3; TRBD1 aligns across 8 bases. Trimming cost V 6 bases and J 1 base; bases outside gene matches: 6. Germline V CDR1 and CDR2: SGHVS, FNYEAQ. This CDR3 has 15 residues. The CDR3: CASRKTGDGTDTQYF. Written as DNA, the CDR3 is TGTGCCAGCAGAAAGACAGGGGATGGCACAGATACGCAGTATTTT.

The rearrangement uses TRBV6-5 and TRBJ1-1; no reliable D call. CDR1 and CDR2 (germline): MNHEY, SVGAGI. V was clipped by 4 bases and J by 4 bases, with 13 bases between them. The CDR3 runs 14 residues. For the CDR3, the DNA is TGTGCCAGCAGTTCCAAGGGAGAGGGCACTGAAGCTTTCTTT. It is translated as CASSSKGEGTEAFF.

This clone was found once. Other DNA sequences in the same sample also yield this CDR3. The chain uses TRBV9 and TRBJ2-3; 7 nucleotides match TRBD2. The CDR3 contains 14 residues. The V and J ends lost 3 bases and 0 bases, in that order; junction bases with no gene match: 1. Germline V CDR1 and CDR2: SGDLS, YYNGEE. CDR3 loop: CASSASGSTDTQYF. The DNA of the CDR3 is TGTGCCAGCAGCGCTAGCGGAAGCACAGATACGCAGTATTTT.

This chain joins TRBV5-4 and TRBJ1-5, with 8 bases lining up with TRBD1. Trimming cost V 4 bases and J 6 bases; bases outside gene matches: 18. Germline assignment: CDR1 SGHNT and CDR2 YYREEE (reference sequence). This CDR3 has 18 amino acids. Written as DNA, the CDR3 is TGTGCCAGCAGCCTGCCCCTCCAGGGGGCGGGTTATAGTCAGCCCCAGCATTTT. It translates to CASSLPLQGAGYSQPQHF.

V gene TRBV5-6 combines with J gene TRBJ1-2, with unresolved D. The CDR3 runs to 13 residues. Trimming took 2 bases from V and 6 from J, leaving 11 bases between them. Germline loops: CDR1 SGHDT, CDR2 YYEEEE. For the CDR3, the DNA is TGTGCCAGCAGCTTCCGGAGACTCAATGGCTACACCTTC. Translated, it gives CASSFRRLNGYTF.